The 6 T cell receptor beta chains below all came from one sample that was sequenced in a study of identical twins. Each CDR3 protein gets one entry after TCRdb re-called the 5' RACE reads with MiXCR. The sample yields approximately 240,000 distinct CDR3 sequences, roughly 13% seen once. Sequencing was performed on memory (CD45RO+) T cells sorted from blood. The origin of the receptors is a woman younger than 35 in good health.

This chain joins TRBV5-6 and TRBJ2-2, with D possibly being TRBD1 or TRBD2 (5 bases each). The V gene lost 4 bases and the J gene lost 4 bases, with 14 bases spanning the gap. The length of the CDR3 is 15 residues. In germline, CDR1 is SGHDT, CDR2 YYEEEE. Here the CDR3 DNA reads TGTGCCAGCAGCGGGGACCCCACGCGCACCGGGGAGCTGTTTTTT. This encodes CASSGDPTRTGELFF.

In this sample, this clonotype turned up many times. The rearrangement links TRBV20-1 to TRBJ2-5, with D perhaps TRBD1 or TRBD2 (5 bases each). The CDR3 contains 12 residues. Germline V gene lookup returns CDR1 DFQATT and CDR2 SNEGSKA (reference sequence). V lost 3 bases and J lost 7, with 12 bases in between. CDR3 coding DNA: TGCAGTGCTAGTGGGGGTGAGGTGACCCAGTACTTC. Its translation is CSASGGEVTQYF.

The chain is built from TRBV5-1 and TRBJ2-2; D is undetermined. Trimming took off 2 bases at V and 1 base at J, with 6 bases between the two ends. CDR1 and CDR2 (germline): SGHRS, YFSETQ. The CDR3 runs 14 residues. This chain's CDR3 is CASSFRQNTGELFF. CDR3 in DNA: TGCGCCAGCAGCTTCAGACAGAACACCGGGGAGCTGTTTTTT. Full variable domain (missing parts from reference TRBV5-1 and TRBJ2-2): KAGVTQTPRYLIKTRGQQVTLSCSPISGHRSVSWYQQTPGQGLQFLFEYFSETQRNKGNFPGRFSGRQFSNSRSEMNVSTLELGDSALYLCASSFRQNTGELFFGEGSRLTVL.

The rearrangement joins TRBV5-6 to TRBJ2-7; either TRBD1 or TRBD2 may fit D (5 bases each). The germline gives CDR1 SGHDT, CDR2 YYEEEE. Deletions cut 1 base from V and 7 bases from J, with 9 bases between. The length of the CDR3 is 12 residues. CDR3 bases: TGTGCCAGCAGCTTGAGAGGGACGGAGCAGTACTTC. It specifies CASSLRGTEQYF. The complete variable domain, with remaining parts taken from reference TRBV5-6 and TRBJ2-7, reads DAGVTQSPTHLIKTRGQQVTLRCSPKSGHDTVSWYQQALGQGPQFIFQYYEEEERQRGNFPDRFSGHQFPNYSSELNVNALLLGDSALYLCASSLRGTEQYFGPGTRLTVT.

V usage is TRBV20-1 and J usage is TRBJ1-6; D uncertain. Looked up from germline, CDR1 is DFQATT and CDR2 is SNEGSKA (reference sequence). The V gene lost 5 bases and the J gene lost 3 bases, with 17 bases spanning the gap. The CDR3 loop spans 16 amino acids. The CDR3 bases are TGCAGTGCTCGTGATTCTGGCAGAGACTATAATTCACCCCTCCACTTT. This translates into CSARDSGRDYNSPLHF.

The table lists this clonotype with a few counts. V and J are TRBV12-1 and TRBJ2-3; the D call of TRBD2 is as the table states it, not checked on the DNA. TRBV12-1 is shown as a pseudogene. The CDR3 length is 15 residues. CDR3 protein: CASSLPHTRWDTQYF. In nucleotides, the CDR3 is TGTGCCAGCAGCTTACCTCACACTAGGTGGGATACGCAGTATTTT.